This is a list of T cell receptor beta chains from one sample in a study of regulatory T cells in long-lasting Graves disease. TCRdb called the multiplex PCR reads again in MiXCR, with one record for every CDR3 protein. This sample carries around 240,000 distinct CDR3 sequences, around 19% of them seen once, and the ten largest clones take 14%. The same data also contributed to another study, on T cells in Graves' hyperthyroidism and ophthalmopathy.

The sequences come from peripheral blood mononuclear cells (PBMCs), collected at new diagnosis, from a patient treated with antithyroid drugs. All receptors derive from a woman in her thirties with Graves disease. Each CDR3 is given with its conserved first and last residue. Fields, in order: J gene, clone size, V gene, D gene, CDR3 DNA, CDR3 protein. The D gene is left open where the match is weak. Clone size appears in some rows only: once, few, many, or a class for an expanded clone.

TRBJ1-1 once TRBV19 NA TGTGCCAGTAGTATGCGGTTCACGAACACTGAAGCTTTCTTT CASSMRFTNTEAFF
TRBJ2-5 many TRBV12-3/TRBV12-4 TRBD2 TGTGCCAGCAGTTTCGCGTCTGAGGGACTAGCGGAGACCCAGTACTTC CASSFASEGLAETQYF
TRBJ2-1 many TRBV13 NA TGTGCCAGCAGCTACACTACCTACAATGAGCAGTTCTTC CASSYTTYNEQFF
TRBJ2-5 NA TRBV5-6 TRBD1 TGTGCCAGCAGCTTTTTTATGGACAGGGGCTTCCAAGAGACCCAGTACTTC CASSFFMDRGFQETQYF
TRBJ2-5 many TRBV11-2 TRBD1 TGTGCCAGCAGAGTCCGGGGACAGGGATGGGAGACCCAGTACTTC CASRVRGQGWETQYF
TRBJ2-4 NA TRBV7-2 NA TGTGCCAGCAGCTTAGCACCACTTGCCCCCAAAAACATTCAGTACTTC CASSLAPLAPKNIQYF
TRBJ1-2 NA TRBV3-1 TRBD1 TGTGCCAGCAGCCTCGACAGGGCGGGGGGAAATGAACCCACCTTC CASSLDRAGGNEPTF
TRBJ2-7 many TRBV14 NA TGTGCCAGCAGCCAAGTCGCGGCTAGGCAAAAATACGAGCAGTACTTC CASSQVAARQKYEQYF
TRBJ2-5 NA TRBV7-3 NA TGTGCCAGCAGCACCGCCTATCAAGAGACCCAGTACTTC CASSTAYQETQYF
TRBJ2-7 NA TRBV11-2 NA TGTGCCAGCAGCCCGATTAACCGGGACCGGTCTGAATCCGCCGGGACCTACGAGCAGTACTTC CASSPINRDRSESAGTYEQYF
TRBJ2-7 many TRBV3-1 NA TGTGCCAGCAGCCATCTAGGGGCAGGGACCTACGAGCAGTACTTC CASSHLGAGTYEQYF
TRBJ2-5 many TRBV5-5 NA TGTGCCAGCAGTCGGGGCGGGACAGAAGAGACCCAGTACTTC CASSRGGTEETQYF
TRBJ2-2 NA TRBV5-1 TRBD2 TGCGCCAGCAGCCATCAAATCCAGGGAGGGGCCGGGGAGCTGTTTTTT CASSHQIQGGAGELFF
TRBJ1-5 many TRBV6-1 TRBD1 TGTGCCAGCGAGACCCGGGACAGGAATCAGCCCCAGCATTTT CASETRDRNQPQHF
TRBJ1-1 few TRBV4-1 TRBD1 TGCGCCAGCAGCCCCAACGAGGGTTACAGGGGTACTGGTGAAGCTTTCTTT CASSPNEGYRGTGEAFF
TRBJ2-2 NA TRBV5-1 NA TGCGCCAGCAGCTTGACTGTGGGGAACACCGGGGAGCTGTTTTTT CASSLTVGNTGELFF
TRBJ1-1 many TRBV20-1 TRBD1 TGCAGTGCTAGCTCCTCCGGGACAGGGGGCACTGAAGCTTTCTTT CSASSSGTGGTEAFF
TRBJ2-5 many TRBV12-3/TRBV12-4 TRBD2 TGTGCCAGCAGTTCCCATTCCGGCGGGGGGGCGGAGACCCAGTACTTC CASSSHSGGGAETQYF